The T cell receptor (beta chain) under discussion was sequenced for a study of OX40 agonist ivuxolimab in advanced cancers. Study-level background: Ivuxolimab was a fully human IgG2 agonistic monoclonal antibody targeting the costimulatory receptor OX40 (CD134). The purpose of peripheral TCRbeta sequencing was to test whether ivuxolimab changed TCR sequence diversity and led to clonal T-cell expansion. Of the roughly 50 dose-escalation patients, hepatocellular carcinoma was present in about 19, melanoma in approximately 15, renal cell carcinoma in 9 and head and neck cancer in 9. The dose-escalation cohort was around 84% male with a mean age of approximately 60 years, ranging from about 23 to 85. Patients were allowed to have had prior anti-PD-1, anti-PD-L1 or anti-CTLA-4 therapy, and less than 45% of the dose-escalation patients had previously received checkpoint inhibitors. Intravenous ivuxolimab was administered to patients every 2 weeks at six dose levels: 0.01, 0.1, 0.3, 1.5, 3 and 10 mg/kg. The paper reports the monotherapy dose-escalation portion (N of about 47 patients) of the phase I ivuxolimab trial. Partial responses occurred in three dose-escalation patients: two with cutaneous melanoma and one with hepatocellular carcinoma.

From cysteine to phenylalanine, the CDR3 is 15 amino acids long. The only DNA kept is the CDR3, 45 bases in frame from the first base. According to the germline V gene, CDR1 reads MDHEN and CDR2 reads SYDVKM. The V end loses 6 bases and the J end loses 4 bases, and a stretch of 16 bases separates them. Patients with a history of autoimmune disease or receiving systemic immunosuppression were excluded from the trial. In every dose cohort, peripheral blood was drawn for TCR sequencing at baseline, cycle 4 day 1, and cycle 7 day 1. Samples came from an open-label, multicenter, first-in-human phase I dose-escalation trial of ivuxolimab. Adults with locally advanced or metastatic head and neck squamous cell, hepatocellular, melanoma or renal cell carcinoma were enrolled in the trial. CD4+ and CD8+ T cells were sorted separately from peripheral blood before TCR sequencing. On this clone itself: Its antigen is still unknown. Base qualities are not at hand, and no much larger clone is one base apart.

Genomic DNA was isolated from the sorted cells so that the TCRbeta CDR3 region could be sequenced. The immunoSEQ Assay was used to sequence the TCRbeta CDR3 regions. In its TCRdb copy, this immuneACCESS table keeps in-frame sequences only and misses some clones. Where compared with another copy, unresolved V genes explain less than half of these, and the others have no known cause. In this sample the table shows about 45,000 clones, about 86% of which occur a single time. In total, the top ten clones hold approximately 0.37% of the sample. The paper as a whole reports these results and caveats: Low levels of normalized T-cell clonal expansion were also seen in some nonresponding patients. After ivuxolimab, CD8+ T cells had more expanded clones than CD4+ T cells on average. At doses of 0.1 to 3.0 mg/kg, clonal expansion of both CD4+ and CD8+ T cells in blood was seen between baseline and week 6. In the 0.1-3.0 mg/kg groups, partial responders had among the lowest normalized peripheral clonal expansion, particularly in CD8+ T cells. The antigen specificity of the peripheral T cells that underwent clonal expansion was not determined.

Sequencing used CD4+ or CD8+ T cells sorted from blood, obtained in a trial of the OX40 agonist ivuxolimab. The chain employs TRBV28 and TRBJ2-1; no confident D gene assignment can be made. This receptor was obtained from an adult with an advanced solid tumor such as melanoma, head and neck, liver or kidney cancer. In nucleotides, the sequence is TGTGCCAGCAGGCAGATGGACGGTGCTTACAATGAGCAGTTCTTC. The translation is CASRQMDGAYNEQFF.